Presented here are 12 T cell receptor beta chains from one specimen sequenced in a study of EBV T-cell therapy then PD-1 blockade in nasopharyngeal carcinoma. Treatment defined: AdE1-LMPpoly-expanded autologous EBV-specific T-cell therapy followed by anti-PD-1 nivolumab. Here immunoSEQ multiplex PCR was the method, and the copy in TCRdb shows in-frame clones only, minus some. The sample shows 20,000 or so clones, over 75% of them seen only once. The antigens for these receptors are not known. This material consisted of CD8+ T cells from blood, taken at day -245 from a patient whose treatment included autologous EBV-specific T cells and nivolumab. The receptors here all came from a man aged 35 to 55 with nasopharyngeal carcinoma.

Here the CDR3 DNA reads TGCGCCAGCAGCAAAATTAGCACAGATACGCAGTATTTT. Translated, it gives CASSKISTDTQYF. The V and J genes are TRBV4-3 and TRBJ2-3; D is uncertain. The germline V gene encodes CDR1 LGHNA and CDR2 YSLEER. V lost 5 bases to trimming and J lost 0 bases, with 6 bases between them. This CDR3 is 13 amino acids long.

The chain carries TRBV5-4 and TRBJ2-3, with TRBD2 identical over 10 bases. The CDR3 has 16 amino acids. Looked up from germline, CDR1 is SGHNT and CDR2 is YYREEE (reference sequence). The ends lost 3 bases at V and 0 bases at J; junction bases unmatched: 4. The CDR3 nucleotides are TGTGCCAGCAGCTGGGGACTAGCGTTTAGCACAGATACGCAGTATTTT. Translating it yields CASSWGLAFSTDTQYF.

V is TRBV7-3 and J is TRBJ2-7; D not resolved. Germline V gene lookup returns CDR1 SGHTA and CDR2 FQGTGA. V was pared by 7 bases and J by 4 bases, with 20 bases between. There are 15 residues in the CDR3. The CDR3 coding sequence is TGTGCCAGCACCCCACAAGGACCCCAACGATACGAGCAGTACTTC. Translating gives CASTPQGPQRYEQYF.

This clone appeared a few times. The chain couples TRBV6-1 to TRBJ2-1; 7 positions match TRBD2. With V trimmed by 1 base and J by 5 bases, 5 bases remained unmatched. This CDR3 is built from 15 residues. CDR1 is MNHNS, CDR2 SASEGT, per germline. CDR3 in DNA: TGTGCCAGCAGTGAAGTGGGCGGGGGTCACAATGAGCAGTTCTTC. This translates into CASSEVGGGHNEQFF.

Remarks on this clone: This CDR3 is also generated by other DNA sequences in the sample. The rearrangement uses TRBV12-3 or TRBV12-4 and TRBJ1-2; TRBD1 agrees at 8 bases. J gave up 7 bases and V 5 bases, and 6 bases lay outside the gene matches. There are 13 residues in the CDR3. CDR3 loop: CASSPTGAGGYTF. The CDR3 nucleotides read TGTGCCAGCAGTCCGACAGGGGCGGGTGGCTACACCTTC.

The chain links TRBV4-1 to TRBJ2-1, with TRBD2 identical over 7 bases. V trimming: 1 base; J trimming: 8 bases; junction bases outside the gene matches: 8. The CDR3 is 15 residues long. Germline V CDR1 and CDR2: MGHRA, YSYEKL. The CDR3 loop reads CASSQGAGRGDEQFF. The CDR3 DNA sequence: TGCGCCAGCAGCCAAGGGGCAGGACGGGGGGATGAGCAGTTCTTC.

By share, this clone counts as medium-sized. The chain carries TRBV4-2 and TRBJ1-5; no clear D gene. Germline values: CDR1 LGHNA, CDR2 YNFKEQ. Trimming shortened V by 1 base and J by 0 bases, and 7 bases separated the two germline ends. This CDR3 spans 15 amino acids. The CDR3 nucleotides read TGTGCCAGCAGCCAAGCGGGGTCTAGCAATCAGCCCCAGCATTTT. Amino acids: CASSQAGSSNQPQHF.

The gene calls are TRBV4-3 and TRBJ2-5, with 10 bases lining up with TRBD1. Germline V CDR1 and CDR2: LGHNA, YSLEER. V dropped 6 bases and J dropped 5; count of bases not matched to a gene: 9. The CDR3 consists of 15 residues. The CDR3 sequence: CASSERDRGRETQYF. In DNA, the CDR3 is TGCGCCAGCAGTGAGCGTGACAGGGGGCGGGAGACCCAGTACTTC.

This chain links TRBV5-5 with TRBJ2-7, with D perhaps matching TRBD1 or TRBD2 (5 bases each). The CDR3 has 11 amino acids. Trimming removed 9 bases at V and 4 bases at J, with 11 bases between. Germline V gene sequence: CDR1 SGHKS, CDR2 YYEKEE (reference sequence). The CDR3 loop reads CATNEGYEQYF. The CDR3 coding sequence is TGTGCCACCAACGAGGGGTACGAGCAGTACTTC. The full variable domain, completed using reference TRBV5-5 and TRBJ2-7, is DAGVTQSPTHLIKTRGQQVTLRCSPISGHKSVSWYQQVLGQGPQFIFQYYEKEERGRGNFPDRFSARQFPNYSSELNVNALLLGDSALYLCATNEGYEQYFGPGTRLTVT.

The chain's CDR3 is CASSLDQGYNEQFF. The DNA for the CDR3 is TGTGCCAGCAGCTTGGACCAGGGGTACAATGAGCAGTTCTTC. The chain joins TRBV7-9 to TRBJ2-1; D possibly corresponds to TRBD1 (6 bases). The V gene's germline CDR1 is SEHNR and CDR2 FQNEAQ (reference sequence). The CDR3 loop spans 14 amino acids. With 3 bases removed from V and 4 bases from J, the gap between germline ends came to 10 bases.

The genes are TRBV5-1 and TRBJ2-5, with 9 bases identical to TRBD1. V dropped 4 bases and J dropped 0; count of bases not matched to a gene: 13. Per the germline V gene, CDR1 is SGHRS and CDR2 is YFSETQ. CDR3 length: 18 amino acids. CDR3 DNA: TGCGCCAGCAGCGCAACAGGGGGCGCCTCACCCAACCAAGAGACCCAGTACTTC. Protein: CASSATGGASPNQETQYF.

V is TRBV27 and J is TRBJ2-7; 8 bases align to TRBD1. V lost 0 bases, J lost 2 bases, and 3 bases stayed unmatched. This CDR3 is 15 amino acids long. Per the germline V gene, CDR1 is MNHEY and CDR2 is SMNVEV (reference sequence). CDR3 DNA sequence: TGTGCCAGCAGTTTATCTGGGACAGGAGCCTACGAGCAGTACTTC. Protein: CASSLSGTGAYEQYF.